This is a list of T cell receptor beta chains from one sample in a study of OX40 agonist ivuxolimab in advanced cancers. This table comes from immunoSEQ multiplex PCR, and its TCRdb copy is limited to in-frame clones, with some not included. This table holds about 73,000 clones, about 90% found once. The sequences come from CD4+ or CD8+ T cells sorted from blood, collected in a trial of the OX40 agonist ivuxolimab. These receptors originate from an adult with an advanced solid tumor such as melanoma, head and neck, liver or kidney cancer. CDR3s include the opening cysteine and the closing phenylalanine or tryptophan. A D gene is named only where the DNA matches it firmly. Not every row has a clone size; where given, it reads once, few, many or a size class.

clone_size	d_call	v_call	j_call	cdr3_nt	cdr3_aa
.	.	TRBV29-1	TRBJ2-7	TGCAGCGTTAGGGACGGGGTCCGGGAGCAGTACTTC	CSVRDGVREQYF
.	.	TRBV28	TRBJ1-4	TGTGCCAGTTTCTCCGGGACGGAGGGTCAAAAACTGTTTTTT	CASFSGTEGQKLFF
.	TRBD2	TRBV4-1	TRBJ2-3	TGCGCCAGCAGCCTGACACTAGCGGTTAGCACAGATACGCAGTATTTT	CASSLTLAVSTDTQYF
.	.	TRBV5-1	TRBJ2-5	TGCGCCAGCAGCTTGTTGTCGGGAGAGACCCAGTACTTC	CASSLLSGETQYF
.	.	TRBV11-2	TRBJ1-1	TGTGCCAGCAGCCCGGGCCCTATGAACACTGAAGCTTTCTTT	CASSPGPMNTEAFF
once	.	TRBV7-8	TRBJ1-5	TGTGCCAGCAGCTTAGGGACGGATAGCAATCAGCCCCAGCATTTT	CASSLGTDSNQPQHF
.	TRBD1	TRBV2	TRBJ1-4	TGTGCCAGCAGTTGGACAGGACCTGCAACTAATGAAAAACTGTTTTTT	CASSWTGPATNEKLFF
.	TRBD2	TRBV5-4	TRBJ2-1	TGTGCCAGCAGCTCTTCGACTAGCGGGACGTCTTCCTACAATGAGCAGTTCTTC	CASSSSTSGTSSYNEQFF
.	.	TRBV27	TRBJ1-1	TGTGCCAGCCGGGCCCGCCTGCGGAACACTGAAGCTTTCTTT	CASRARLRNTEAFF
.	TRBD2	TRBV30	TRBJ2-1	TGTGCCTGGATGCTGTTGACTTCTAGCGGGAGCCACAATGAGCAGTTCTTC	CAWMLLTSSGSHNEQFF
.	.	TRBV2	TRBJ2-2	TGTGCCAGCAGTGAGGAAGGGCCGGGATTCAACACCGGGGAGCTGTTTTTT	CASSEEGPGFNTGELFF
.	.	TRBV7-2	TRBJ2-7	TGTGCCAGCAGCTTAGCCCGGACAGTCTACGAGCAGTACTTC	CASSLARTVYEQYF
once	.	TRBV18	TRBJ2-1	TGTGCCAGCTCACCTCCTAACGTCAATGAGCAGTTCTTC	CASSPPNVNEQFF
.	TRBD2	TRBV5-1	TRBJ2-5	TGCGCCAGCAGCTTGGCTGCGGGGGGGACCCAAGAGACCCAGTACTTC	CASSLAAGGTQETQYF
.	TRBD2	TRBV5-4	TRBJ2-1	TGTGCCAGCAGCTTCCAGCGGGAGGGTAGCTCCTACAATGAGCAGTTCTTC	CASSFQREGSSYNEQFF
.	.	TRBV11-2	TRBJ1-2	TGTGCCAGCAGCTTAGAGAGTACCCTCGGCTACACCTTC	CASSLESTLGYTF
.	.	TRBV6-6	TRBJ2-3	TGTGCCAGCAGTTTGGAAGATACGCAGTATTTT	CASSLEDTQYF
.	TRBD2	TRBV19	TRBJ2-5	TGTGCCAGTAGTACGGGGACTAGCGGGAGAGGGGAGACCCAGTACTTC	CASSTGTSGRGETQYF
.	TRBD1	TRBV29-1	TRBJ1-2	TGCAGCGTTGAGACAGGGAGCTATGGCTACACCTTC	CSVETGSYGYTF
.	.	TRBV4-1	TRBJ2-5	TGCGCCAGCAGCCAAGAGGGGGGAGGACTCCAAGAGACCCAGTACTTC	CASSQEGGGLQETQYF
.	.	TRBV12-5	TRBJ2-1	TGTGCTAGTGGTTTCGGGGGAACAGGGGAGTTTTCCTACAATGAGCAGTTCTTC	CASGFGGTGEFSYNEQFF
.	.	TRBV28	TRBJ2-3	TGTGCCAGCAGTCAAGGGAGAGGGAGTTTGAATACGCAGTATTTT	CASSQGRGSLNTQYF
.	.	TRBV25-1	TRBJ2-3	TGTGCCAGCAGTTTAAGACAGACCACAGATACGCAGTATTTT	CASSLRQTTDTQYF